This T cell receptor beta chain was sequenced for a study of neoadjuvant nivolumab and ipilimumab in lung cancer. Study observations and caveats: Only two of four nivolumab-treated tumors gained richness and clonality by surgery. Only a single major-pathologic-response sample was available for clonality analysis. Only a small number of samples underwent TCR sequencing. Compared with tumor-adjacent uninvolved lung, resected tumors showed greater richness and clonality.

Assay: immunoSEQ multiplex PCR; the TCRdb copy retains only in-frame clones and omits some. The data show about 27,000 clones, 76% seen once. Remarks on this clone: Its cognate antigen is unknown.

Germline V gene sequence: CDR1 MNHEY, CDR2 SVGAGI. The CDR3 contains 13 residues. Trimming took 0 bases from V and 4 from J, leaving 1 base between them. Sequenced material: tumor tissue, taken after neoadjuvant nivolumab, alone or with ipilimumab, at or shortly before surgery. The receptor comes from an adult with non-small cell lung cancer. This chain connects TRBV6-5 to TRBJ2-6; D gene ambiguous. The CDR3 here is CASSYSGANVLTF. Written as DNA, the CDR3 is TGTGCCAGCAGTTACTCCGGGGCCAACGTCCTGACTTTC.